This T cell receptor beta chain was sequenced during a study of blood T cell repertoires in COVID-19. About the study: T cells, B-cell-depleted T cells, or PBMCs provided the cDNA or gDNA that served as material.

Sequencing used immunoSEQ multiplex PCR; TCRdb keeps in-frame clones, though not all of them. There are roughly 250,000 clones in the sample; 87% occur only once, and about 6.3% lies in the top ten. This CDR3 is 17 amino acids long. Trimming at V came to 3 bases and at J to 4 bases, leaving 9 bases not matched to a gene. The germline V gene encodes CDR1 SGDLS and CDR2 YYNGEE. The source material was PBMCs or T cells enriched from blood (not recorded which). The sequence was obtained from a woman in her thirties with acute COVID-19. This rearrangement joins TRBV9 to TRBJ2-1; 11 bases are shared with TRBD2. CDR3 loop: CASSGDHLAGGYNEQFF. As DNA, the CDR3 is TGTGCCAGCAGCGGAGACCACCTAGCGGGAGGATACAATGAGCAGTTCTTC.